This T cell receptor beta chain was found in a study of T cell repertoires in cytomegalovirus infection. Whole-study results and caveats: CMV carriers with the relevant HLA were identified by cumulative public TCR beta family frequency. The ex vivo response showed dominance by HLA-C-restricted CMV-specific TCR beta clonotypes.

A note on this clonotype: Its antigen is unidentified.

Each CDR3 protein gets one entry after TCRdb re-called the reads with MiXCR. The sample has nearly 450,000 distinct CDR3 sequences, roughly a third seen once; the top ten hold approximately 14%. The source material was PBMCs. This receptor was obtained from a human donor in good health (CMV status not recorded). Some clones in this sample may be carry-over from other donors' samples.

Here the CDR3 DNA reads TGTGCCAACCGGGGGGGGGGGACTACAGCCGGGACTGAAGCTTTCTTT. Translated: CANRGGGTTAGTEAFF. The gene calls are TRBV7-2 and TRBJ1-1, with a possible D match to TRBD1 (5 bases). The V gene lost 10 bases and the J gene lost 5 bases, with 26 bases spanning the gap. The CDR3 length is 16 residues. Germline CDR1 and CDR2: SGHTA and FQGNSA. The full variable domain, rest sourced from reference TRBV7-2 and TRBJ1-1, is GAGVSQSPSNKVTEKGKDVELRCDPISGHTALYWYRQSLGQGLEFLIYFQGNSAPDKSGLPSDRFSAERTGGSVSTLTIQRTQQEDSAVYLCANRGGGTTAGTEAFFGQGTRLTVV.